The 6 T cell receptor beta chains reported below all come from one sample, sequenced in a study of blood T cell repertoires in COVID-19. Data came from immunoSEQ multiplex PCR; TCRdb stores just in-frame clones and leaves some out. Altogether 72,000 or so clones are present, roughly 85% being singletons, with the ten largest covering approximately 35%. The sequencing sample was made of peripheral blood. Receptors were obtained from a woman of 80 years or more with active or convalescent COVID-19.

V and J are TRBV7-2 and TRBJ2-3; 9 bases map to TRBD1. The V and J ends lost 5 bases and 6 bases, in that order; junction bases with no gene match: 15. CDR3 length: 17 residues. CDR1 SGHTA and CDR2 FQGNSA come from the germline V gene. The CDR3 bases are TGTGCCAGCAGCCAACCTGGGGACTGGACAGGGGACGATACGCAGTATTTT. Translated: CASSQPGDWTGDDTQYF.

This clone is a singleton in its sample. V and J are TRBV30 and TRBJ1-6; D may be TRBD1 (6 bases). Germline V gene lookup returns CDR1 GTSNPN and CDR2 SVGIG (reference sequence). Trimming cost V 3 bases and J 8 bases, with 11 bases left between them. CDR3 length: 13 amino acids. The CDR3 DNA reads as TGTGCCTGGAGGACAGGTTTTGATTCACCCCTCCACTTT. Encoded protein: CAWRTGFDSPLHF. The full variable domain, its missing parts supplied by reference TRBV30 and TRBJ1-6, is SQTIHQWPATLVQPVGSPLSLECTVEGTSNPNLYWYRQAAGRGLQLLFYSVGIGQISSEVPQNLSASRPQDRQFILSSKKLLLSDSGFYLCAWRTGFDSPLHFGNGTRLTVT.

The chain recombines TRBV10-2 with TRBJ2-2; 9 bases line up with TRBD1. Germline assignment: CDR1 WSHSY and CDR2 SAAADI. The CDR3 length is 17 residues. Losses at the gene ends were 7 bases for V and 6 bases for J; bases not matched to a gene: 15. The CDR3 sequence is CASINRDRDRSAGELFF. CDR3 nucleotide sequence: TGCGCCAGCATCAACCGGGACAGGGACCGGTCGGCCGGGGAGCTGTTTTTT.

This chain joins TRBV5-6 and TRBJ1-4; 9 bases match TRBD1. The CDR3 spans 16 residues. Trimming cost V 3 bases and J 8 bases; bases outside gene matches: 11. The V gene's germline CDR1 is SGHDT and CDR2 YYEEEE. The CDR3 loop is CASSWFGTGSDEKLFF. CDR3 coding DNA: TGTGCCAGCAGCTGGTTTGGGACAGGGTCAGACGAAAAACTGTTTTTT. Full variable domain (remainder filled in from reference TRBV5-6 and TRBJ1-4): DAGVTQSPTHLIKTRGQQVTLRCSPKSGHDTVSWYQQALGQGPQFIFQYYEEEERQRGNFPDRFSGHQFPNYSSELNVNALLLGDSALYLCASSWFGTGSDEKLFFGSGTQLSVL.

The rearrangement links TRBV5-1 to TRBJ2-3; a possible D gene is TRBD2 (5 bases). Germline V CDR1 and CDR2: SGHRS, YFSETQ. The V and J ends lost 4 bases and 4 bases respectively, with 16 bases between them. CDR3 length: 15 amino acids. For the CDR3, the DNA is TGCGCCAGCAGCAATGTCGGGGTGGGCGCAGATACGCAGTATTTT. It translates to CASSNVGVGADTQYF.

The chain couples TRBV4-3 to TRBJ2-7; 7 bases fit TRBD1. Germline values: CDR1 LGHNA, CDR2 YSLEER. The CDR3 spans 15 residues. J lost 4 bases, V lost 3 bases, and 9 bases had no gene match. The CDR3 DNA is TGCGCCAGCAGCCAGGGAACAGGGGTAGGGTACGAGCAGTACTTC. This encodes CASSQGTGVGYEQYF.